The entry below gives a single T cell receptor beta chain sequence along with its context. In its sample, this clone was seen once. There is no known antigen for this receptor. One base away there is no much larger clone; base qualities are not given. The method was the immunoSEQ multiplex PCR assay. For the multiplex PCR, a mixture combining 60 forward primers for TCR Vbeta segments and 13 reverse primers for TCR Jbeta segments was used. A multiplex PCR assay on genomic DNA amplified the CDR3 region of rearranged TCR beta genes. Amplified TCR beta libraries were sequenced as 87-base-pair reads on the Illumina HiSeq System. On the authors' methods: Across the 600 to 700 repertoires, a later analysis counted 75 million to 90 million unique TCR beta chains, some 11 million of which were shared by at least two donors. Raw reads were error-corrected and collapsed into unique sequences by a nearest-neighbor algorithm in which closely related sequences were merged to remove PCR and sequencing errors. To assign V, D and J gene segments, CDR3 sequences were aligned to IMGT reference sequences. For a sequence to be retained, at least a six-nucleotide match to both a V gene segment and a J gene segment was required. A rearrangement counted as productive if the CDR3 had no stop codons and remained in frame with V and J, and every other rearrangement counted as non-productive. CDR3 was defined according to IMGT convention as the region running from the second conserved V-encoded cysteine to the conserved J-encoded phenylalanine. The earlier analysis of about 590 of the donors excluded sequences that lacked an unambiguous match to a single V gene segment. An earlier analysis of about 590 of the donors classified V segments as functional when productive rearrangements were above 56.7% and as segregating when the standard deviation between donors was above 5%. To diagnose cytomegalovirus status from the catalog of TCR beta chain sequences, a statistical classification framework was built. In a later analysis, TCR nucleotide sequences were compared against IMGT/GENE-DB human TR gene sequences so that V and J genes could be assigned. Using the TCRdist pipeline, a later analysis assigned CDR3 sequences along with most-parsimonious VDJ recombination scenarios. In a later analysis, each TCR beta chain was defined by its CDR3 amino acid sequence together with its V-gene family, and reads without a unique V-gene family were excluded. A later analysis removed several hundred highly shared, low-generation-probability nucleotide sequences to deal with suspected cross-contamination and a sequencing artifact. A later analysis calculated a clonal expansion index for each public chain from normalized within-repertoire ranks of inferred template counts. In a later analysis, generation probabilities were computed using a VDJ recombination model fitted to out-of-frame rearrangements, and the results were checked against IGoR. In a later analysis, hypergeometric tests were used to score TCR-TCR, TCR-HLA and TCR-CMV co-occurrence, with a repertoire-size bias correction applied to TCR pairs. A later analysis estimated false discovery rates by permuting HLA or CMV assignments 20 times. A later analysis grouped co-occurring TCRs with DBSCAN, adding TCRdist sequence similarity when clustering within HLA-allele-positive subsets. For co-occurrence clustering, repertoires with fewer than 30,000 or more than 120,000 public chains were excluded, along with roughly five repertoires with anomalous nucleotide sharing. Here the immuneACCESS table is served through TCRdb, limited to in-frame sequences with V and J called. Missing clones are a known gap in these copies; in checked studies unresolved V genes cover under half, and the rest lacks a known reason. For V, J and clone size, that table is used; D and trimming come from the DNA. The table for this sample lists about 140,000 clones; roughly two thirds of them were counted only once. The ten top clones hold 1% to 1.5% of the sample.

This specimen belongs to a study of cytomegalovirus exposure and HLA in healthy donors (dated by TCRdb to 2015 to 2018). Background for the entire study: According to an earlier analysis of 587 of the donors, roughly 180 million T cells yielded 95 million to 140 million unique TCR beta sequences and about 300 Gb of sequence data. Rather than drawing on any new phenotypic data, the later analysis identified candidate immune exposures from TCR beta sequences and the way those sequences occurred across donors. Across 300 to 500 genotyped donors of the cohort, an average of about 240,000 unique TCR beta nucleotide sequences per donor were sequenced, and roughly 17% of those sequences were non-productive. Genome-wide SNP genotypes for about 65% of the roughly 700 donors were used in a later genetic analysis, which treated that subset as a discovery cohort. The study aimed to test whether cataloging public T cell receptors could reveal signatures of past pathogen exposure. Roughly five DR-DQ haplotypes were handled as single units for association and clustering because linkage in the cohort was strong. Besides the first cohort of 500 to 700 subjects, a separate validation cohort made up of 120 different subjects was used. To decide whether each TCR beta V gene segment behaved as functional or pseudogenic, an earlier analysis of approximately 590 of the donors relied on high-throughput TCR beta sequencing. Every discovery cohort repertoire had been produced on one sequencing platform. Of the approximately 400 genotyped donors, approximately 83% fell in the genetic ancestry cluster associated with self-reported Caucasian donors. An early release covering roughly 640 HLA-typed donors comprised about 310 gigabases of sequencing data and roughly 85 million unique TCR sequences. Using immunosequencing, the study profiled T cell repertoires from about 620 subjects and related those repertoires to cytomegalovirus serostatus. HLA typing covered class I and class II loci at four-digit resolution. A later analysis re-examined previously published TCR beta repertoires from about 700 donors and added high-resolution HLA genotyping to investigate patterns of TCR occurrence. Donor age, sex, ethnicity and CMV serostatus were collected together with the repertoire data. To predict cytomegalovirus infection status, the study brought together high-throughput TCR immunosequencing, statistical association of individual TCRs with disease status, and machine learning. Typing coverage varied by locus: about 620-630 donors for A, B, C, DRB1 and DQB1; under 550 for DQA1; about 570 for DPA1; approximately 450 for DPB1. Overall study outcomes, separate from this receptor: Because HLA typing was unavailable for some donors at each locus, only the typed subset was used in association tests. Some 16 rarely observed V segments, including chromosome 9 orphons, were excluded from the earlier analysis of about 610 of the donors because counts were too low. A group of highly shared sequence variants was considered likely to be a technical artifact of the sequencing pipeline. A few of the identified cytomegalovirus-associated TCR beta chains were confirmed in vitro to be specific for cytomegalovirus antigens. In a later analysis, TCR association rates were found to vary across HLA loci, with the most associated TCRs seen for DRB1 alleles and the fewest for HLA-C alleles. In this cohort, only TCR beta chains were sequenced, and detectable features were limited by the absence of alpha or paired-chain data. An association between a missense DCLRE1C variant and V-gene and J-gene trimming of TCR beta chains was found in a later genetic analysis and replicated in an independent cohort. In an earlier analysis of approximately 590 of the donors, most TCR beta V segments appeared in productive rearrangements about 87% or about 30% of the time, broadly matching IMGT annotations. Most CMV-associated TCR beta chains appeared to be HLA-restricted in a later analysis, and the HLA associations seemed to be driven largely by CMV exposure. Linkage disequilibrium might explain the correlated functional status among segregating V segments, but an unknown experimental factor could not be excluded. In the study, some 160 TCR beta chains were listed as associated with cytomegalovirus. Compared with the approximately 710-donor mean, donors in an Asian-associated ancestry cluster had fewer N-insertions in productive TCRs, according to a later genetic analysis. When HLA alleles, especially DR and DQ, strongly co-occurred, attributing TCR associations to individual alleles was difficult. A further reported finding was that TCR beta sequences accurately predicted the HLA-A and HLA-B alleles for most subjects in the first cohort. At a false discovery rate of 0.05, a later analysis linked about 16,000 TCR beta sequences to specific HLA alleles. The classifier was reported to diagnose cytomegalovirus status with high specificity and sensitivity in both the original and validation cohorts. In a later analysis, HLA-associated TCR beta chains were found to be more clonally expanded and to have lower generation probabilities than equally common non-associated chains. A later analysis reported that several top co-occurrence clusters appeared linked to parvovirus B19, influenza, CMV and Epstein-Barr virus. The presence/absence analyses assumed that sequencing depth was roughly uniform across donors, and that assumption may not be true. While some public TCRs were present in many individuals, most TCR sequences turned up only very rarely across donors. CMV serostatus was the only immune exposure information available for the cohort. According to the authors, the approach could potentially be generalized to other disease states and immunological phenotypes.

The cohort comprised some 730 healthy bone marrow donors. Cohort members were all nominally healthy when sampled, although unrecorded immune exposures were likely present. The donor tested CMV seronegative and was one of the 352 seronegative cohort members. Each donor provided a peripheral blood sample, and peripheral blood mononuclear cells were used for TCR beta sequencing. The Qiagen DNeasy Blood Extraction Kit was used to extract genomic DNA from the blood cell samples. The TCR originated in a woman aged 40-49 years in good health and CMV-seronegative. Sequenced input: PBMCs.

The DNA sequence follows: TGTGCCAGCAGCCTAAGGGACAGGCCATATGGCTACACCTTC. It codes for CASSLRDRPYGYTF. The chain was built from TRBV9 and TRBJ1-2, with 8 bases in between that match TRBD1. From the germline V gene, CDR1 is SGDLS and CDR2 is YYNGEE. Germline trimming amounts to 4 bases on V and 5 bases on J, with 7 as the count of junction bases outside the gene matches. The CDR3 sequence holds 14 residues, the cysteine and phenylalanine included. Just CDR3 DNA is preserved here, 42 bases in frame from base 1.